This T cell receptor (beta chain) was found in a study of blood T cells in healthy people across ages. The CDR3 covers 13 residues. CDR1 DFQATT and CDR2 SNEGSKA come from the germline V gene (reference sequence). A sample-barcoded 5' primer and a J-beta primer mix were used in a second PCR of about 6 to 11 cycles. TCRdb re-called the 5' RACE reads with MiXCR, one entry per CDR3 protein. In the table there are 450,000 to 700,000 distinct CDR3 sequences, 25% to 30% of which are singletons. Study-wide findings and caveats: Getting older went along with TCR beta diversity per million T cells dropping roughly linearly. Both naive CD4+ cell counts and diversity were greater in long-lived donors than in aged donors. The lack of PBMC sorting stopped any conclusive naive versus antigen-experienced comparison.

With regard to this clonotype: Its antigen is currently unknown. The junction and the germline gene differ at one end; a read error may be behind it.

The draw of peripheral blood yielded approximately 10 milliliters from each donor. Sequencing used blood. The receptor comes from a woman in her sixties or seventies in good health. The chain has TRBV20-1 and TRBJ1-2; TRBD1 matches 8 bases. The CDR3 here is CSPQGARDYGYTF. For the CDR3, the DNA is TGCAGTCCTCAGGGGGCGCGGGACTACGGCTACACCTTC.